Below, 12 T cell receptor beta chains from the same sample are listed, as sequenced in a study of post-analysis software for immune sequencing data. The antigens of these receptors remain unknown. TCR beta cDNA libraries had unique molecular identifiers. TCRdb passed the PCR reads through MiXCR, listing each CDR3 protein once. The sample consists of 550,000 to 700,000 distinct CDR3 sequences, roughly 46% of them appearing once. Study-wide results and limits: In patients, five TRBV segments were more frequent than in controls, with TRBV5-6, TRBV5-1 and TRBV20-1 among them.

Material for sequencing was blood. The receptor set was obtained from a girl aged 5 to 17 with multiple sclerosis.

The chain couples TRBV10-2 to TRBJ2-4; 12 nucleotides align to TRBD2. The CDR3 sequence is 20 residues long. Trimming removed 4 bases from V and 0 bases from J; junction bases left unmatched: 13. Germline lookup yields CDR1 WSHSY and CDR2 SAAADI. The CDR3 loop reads CASSASRLAGGNLAKNIQYF. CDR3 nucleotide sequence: TGCGCCAGCAGTGCTAGCCGCCTAGCGGGAGGGAATTTAGCCAAAAACATTCAGTACTTC.

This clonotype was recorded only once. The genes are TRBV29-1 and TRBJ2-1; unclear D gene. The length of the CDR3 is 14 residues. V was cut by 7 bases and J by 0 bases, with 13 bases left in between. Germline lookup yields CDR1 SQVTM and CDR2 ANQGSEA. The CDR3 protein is CSGADLSSYNEQFF. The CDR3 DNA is TGCAGCGGGGCGGACCTGAGCTCCTACAATGAGCAGTTCTTC.

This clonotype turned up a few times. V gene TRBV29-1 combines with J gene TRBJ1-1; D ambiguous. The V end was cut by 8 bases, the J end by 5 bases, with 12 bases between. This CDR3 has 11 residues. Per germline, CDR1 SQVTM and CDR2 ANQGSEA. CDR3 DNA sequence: TGCAGCTCAACGATGGGGACTGAAGCTTTCTTT. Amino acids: CSSTMGTEAFF. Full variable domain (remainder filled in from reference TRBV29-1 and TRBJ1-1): SAVISQKPSRDICQRGTSLTIQCQVDSQVTMMFWYRQQPGQSLTLIATANQGSEATYESGFVIDKFPISRPNLTFSTLTVSNMSPEDSSIYLCSSTMGTEAFFGQGTRLTVV.

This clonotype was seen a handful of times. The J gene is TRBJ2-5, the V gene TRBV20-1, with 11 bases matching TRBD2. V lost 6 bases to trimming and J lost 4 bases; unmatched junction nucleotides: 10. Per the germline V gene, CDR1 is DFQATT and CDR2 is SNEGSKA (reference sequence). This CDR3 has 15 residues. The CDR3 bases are TGCAGTGCCCCATCACTAGCGGGGGATCCAGAGACCCAGTACTTC. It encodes CSAPSLAGDPETQYF.

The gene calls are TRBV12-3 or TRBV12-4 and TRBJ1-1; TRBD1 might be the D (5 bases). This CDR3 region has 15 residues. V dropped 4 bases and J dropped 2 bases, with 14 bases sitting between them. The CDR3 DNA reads TGTGCCAGCAGTTCCAATAGACAGAGCAACACTGAAGCTTTCTTT. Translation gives CASSSNRQSNTEAFF.

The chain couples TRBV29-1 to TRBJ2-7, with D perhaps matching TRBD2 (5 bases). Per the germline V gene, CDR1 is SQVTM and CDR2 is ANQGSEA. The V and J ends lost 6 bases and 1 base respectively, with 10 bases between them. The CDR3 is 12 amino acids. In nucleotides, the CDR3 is TGCAGCGTCCCGACGGGGTCCTACGAGCAGTACTTC. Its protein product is CSVPTGSYEQYF.

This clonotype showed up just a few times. The CDR3 DNA is TGCAGTGCTAGATCACAGGCCCCCTATGGCTACACCTTC. Amino acid sequence: CSARSQAPYGYTF. The chain joins TRBV20-1 to TRBJ1-2; possibly TRBD1 for D (5 bases). The V gene lost 2 bases and the J gene lost 4 bases, with 11 bases spanning the gap. CDR1 DFQATT and CDR2 SNEGSKA come from the germline V gene (reference sequence). CDR3 size: 13 residues.

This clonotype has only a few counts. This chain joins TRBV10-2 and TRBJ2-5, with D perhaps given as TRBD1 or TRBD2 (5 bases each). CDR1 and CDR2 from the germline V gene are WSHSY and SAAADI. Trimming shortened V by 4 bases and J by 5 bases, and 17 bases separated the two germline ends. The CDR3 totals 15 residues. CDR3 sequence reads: CASSGTRGQRETQYF. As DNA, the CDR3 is TGCGCCAGCAGTGGTACCCGGGGCCAGAGGGAGACCCAGTACTTC.

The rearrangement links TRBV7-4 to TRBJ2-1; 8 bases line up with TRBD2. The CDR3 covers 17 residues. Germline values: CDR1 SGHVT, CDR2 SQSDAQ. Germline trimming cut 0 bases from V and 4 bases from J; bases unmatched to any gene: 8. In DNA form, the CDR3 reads TGTGCCAGCAGCTTAGCCCCCATTAGCGGGGATTACAATGAGCAGTTCTTC. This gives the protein CASSLAPISGDYNEQFF.

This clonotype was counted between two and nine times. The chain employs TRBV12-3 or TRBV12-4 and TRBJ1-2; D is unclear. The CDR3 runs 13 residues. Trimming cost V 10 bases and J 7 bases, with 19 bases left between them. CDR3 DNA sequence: TGTGCCACCATCGGGCCCGTGGTCGGTGGCTACACCTTC. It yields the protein CATIGPVVGGYTF.

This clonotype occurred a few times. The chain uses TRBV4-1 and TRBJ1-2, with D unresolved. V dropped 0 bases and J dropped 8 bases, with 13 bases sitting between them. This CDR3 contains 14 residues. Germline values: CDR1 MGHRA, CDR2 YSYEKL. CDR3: CASSQDLASEGYTF. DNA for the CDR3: TGCGCCAGCAGCCAAGATCTGGCCAGCGAGGGCTACACCTTC.

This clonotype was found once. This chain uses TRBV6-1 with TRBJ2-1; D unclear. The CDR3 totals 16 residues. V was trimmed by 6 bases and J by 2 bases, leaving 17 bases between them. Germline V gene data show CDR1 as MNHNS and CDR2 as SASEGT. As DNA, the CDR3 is TGTGCCAGCAGACCCATTTTAGGGCAGGCCTACAATGAGCAGTTCTTC. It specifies CASRPILGQAYNEQFF.